The sequence of this T cell receptor (beta chain) was determined in a study of blood T cell repertoires in COVID-19. Across the study: COVID-19 samples collected from the United States, Italy and Spain covered acute and convalescent phases. PBMCs, B-cell-depleted T cells, or T cells provided the cDNA or gDNA that made up the material.

In germline, CDR1 is MNHEY, CDR2 SMNVEV (reference sequence). The CDR3 sequence is 18 residues long. V was clipped by 3 bases and J by 5 bases; unmatched bases: 11. In the original analysis: Reference gene primer amplification in the assay estimated nucleated cell counts. Here immunoSEQ multiplex PCR was the method, and the copy in TCRdb shows in-frame clones only, minus some. The DNA gave D and trimming, while V, J and clone size come from that table. The data hold about 140,000 clones, with about 88% observed a single time. This clone was observed once. This TCR was sampled from a human donor in a cohort sampled during active COVID-19. The V and J genes are TRBV27 and TRBJ2-1; 12 bases fit TRBD2. Source material: peripheral blood. CDR3: CASSFWTSGKKDHNEQFF. The CDR3 nucleotides read TGTGCCAGCAGTTTCTGGACTAGCGGGAAGAAGGACCACAATGAGCAGTTCTTC.